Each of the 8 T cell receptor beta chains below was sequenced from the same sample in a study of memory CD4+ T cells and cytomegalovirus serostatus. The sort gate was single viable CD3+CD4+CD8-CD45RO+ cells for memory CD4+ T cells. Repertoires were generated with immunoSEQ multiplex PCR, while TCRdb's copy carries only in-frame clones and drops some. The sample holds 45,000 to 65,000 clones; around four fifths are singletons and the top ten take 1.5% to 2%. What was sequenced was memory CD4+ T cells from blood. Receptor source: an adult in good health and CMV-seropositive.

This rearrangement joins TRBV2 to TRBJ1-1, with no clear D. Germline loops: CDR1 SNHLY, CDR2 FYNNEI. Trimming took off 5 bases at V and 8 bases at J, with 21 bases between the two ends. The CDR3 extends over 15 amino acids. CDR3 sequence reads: CASSPQLQGHNEAFF. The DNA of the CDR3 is TGTGCCAGCAGTCCACAACTCCAAGGGCATAACGAAGCTTTCTTT.

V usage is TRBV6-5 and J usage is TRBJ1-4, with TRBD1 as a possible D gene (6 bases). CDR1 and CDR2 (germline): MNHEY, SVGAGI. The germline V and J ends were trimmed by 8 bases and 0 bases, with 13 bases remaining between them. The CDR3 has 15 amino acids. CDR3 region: CASARNRATNEKLFF. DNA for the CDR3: TGTGCCAGCGCCCGGAACAGGGCAACTAATGAAAAACTGTTTTTT.

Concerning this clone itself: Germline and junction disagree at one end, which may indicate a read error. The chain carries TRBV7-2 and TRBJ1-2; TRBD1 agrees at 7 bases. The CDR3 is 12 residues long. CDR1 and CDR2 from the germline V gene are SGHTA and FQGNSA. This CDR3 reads CASSRTGVNLLF. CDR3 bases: TGTGCCAGCAGCCGTACAGGGGTGAACCTCCTCTTC.

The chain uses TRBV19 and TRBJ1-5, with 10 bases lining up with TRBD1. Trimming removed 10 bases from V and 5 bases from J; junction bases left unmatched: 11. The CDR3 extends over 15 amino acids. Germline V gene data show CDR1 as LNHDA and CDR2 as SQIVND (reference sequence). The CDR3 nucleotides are TGTGCCACCTGGGGGGGACAGGGGAAGCATCAGCCCCAGCATTTT. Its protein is CATWGGQGKHQPQHF.

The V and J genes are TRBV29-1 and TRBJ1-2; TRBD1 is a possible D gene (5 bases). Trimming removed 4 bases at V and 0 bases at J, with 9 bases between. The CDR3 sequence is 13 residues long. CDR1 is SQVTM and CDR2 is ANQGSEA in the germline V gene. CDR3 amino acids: CSVAAQANYGYTF. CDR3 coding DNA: TGCAGCGTTGCAGCACAGGCTAACTATGGCTACACCTTC.

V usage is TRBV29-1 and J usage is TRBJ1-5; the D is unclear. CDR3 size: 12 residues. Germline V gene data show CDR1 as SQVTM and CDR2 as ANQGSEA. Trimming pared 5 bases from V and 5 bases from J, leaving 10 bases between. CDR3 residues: CSVRSTDQPQHF. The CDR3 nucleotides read TGCAGCGTTCGCTCAACTGATCAGCCCCAGCATTTT. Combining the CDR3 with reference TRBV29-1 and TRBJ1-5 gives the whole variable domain SAVISQKPSRDICQRGTSLTIQCQVDSQVTMMFWYRQQPGQSLTLIATANQGSEATYESGFVIDKFPISRPNLTFSTLTVSNMSPEDSSIYLCSVRSTDQPQHFGDGTRLSIL.

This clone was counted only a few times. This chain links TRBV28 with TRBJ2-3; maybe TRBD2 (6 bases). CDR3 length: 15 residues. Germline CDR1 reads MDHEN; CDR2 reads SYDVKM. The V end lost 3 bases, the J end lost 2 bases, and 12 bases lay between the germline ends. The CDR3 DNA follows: TGTGCCAGCAGTTTGTCCGGGAGTTTCACAGATACGCAGTATTTT. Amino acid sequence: CASSLSGSFTDTQYF.

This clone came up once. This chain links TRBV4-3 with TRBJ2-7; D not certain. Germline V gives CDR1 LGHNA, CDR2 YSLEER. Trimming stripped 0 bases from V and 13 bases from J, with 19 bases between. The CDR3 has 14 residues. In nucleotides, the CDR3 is TGCGCCAGCAGCCAAGATAAGGCAGGCCCCAGACCTTACTTC. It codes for CASSQDKAGPRPYF.